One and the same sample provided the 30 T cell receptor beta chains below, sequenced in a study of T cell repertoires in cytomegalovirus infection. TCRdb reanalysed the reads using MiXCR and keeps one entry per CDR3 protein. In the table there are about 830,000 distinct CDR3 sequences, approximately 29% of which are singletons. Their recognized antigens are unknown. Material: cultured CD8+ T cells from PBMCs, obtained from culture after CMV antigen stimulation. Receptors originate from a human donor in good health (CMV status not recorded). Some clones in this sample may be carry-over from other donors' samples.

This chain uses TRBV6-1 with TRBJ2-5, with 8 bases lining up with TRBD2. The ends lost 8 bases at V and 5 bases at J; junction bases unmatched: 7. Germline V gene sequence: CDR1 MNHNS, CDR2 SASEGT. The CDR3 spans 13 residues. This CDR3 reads CASRAGAGETQYF. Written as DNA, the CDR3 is TGTGCCAGCCGAGCGGGGGCCGGGGAGACCCAGTACTTC.

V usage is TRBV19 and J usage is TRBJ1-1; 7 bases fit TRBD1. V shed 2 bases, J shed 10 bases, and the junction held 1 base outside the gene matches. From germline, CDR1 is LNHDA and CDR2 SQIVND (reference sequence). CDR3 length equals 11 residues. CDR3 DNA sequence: TGTGCCAGTAGTATACGGGACAGAGCTTTCTTT. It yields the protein CASSIRDRAFF.

The CDR3 bases are TGTGCCAGCAGTCTTAGGTCGGACAGCTACGAGCAGTACGTC. Residues: CASSLRSDSYEQYV. The chain recombines TRBV28 with TRBJ2-7, with a possible D match to TRBD1 (6 bases). The germline V gene has CDR1 MDHEN and CDR2 SYDVKM. Between the trimmed V and J ends, which lost 5 bases and 3 bases, there was a span of 14 bases. This CDR3 contains 14 residues.

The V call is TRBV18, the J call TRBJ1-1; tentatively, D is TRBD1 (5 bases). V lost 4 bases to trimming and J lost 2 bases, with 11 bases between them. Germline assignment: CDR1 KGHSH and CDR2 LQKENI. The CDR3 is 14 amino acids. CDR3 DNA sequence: TGTGCCAGCTCACAGTTCGACAGAAACACTGAAGCTTTCTTT. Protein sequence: CASSQFDRNTEAFF.

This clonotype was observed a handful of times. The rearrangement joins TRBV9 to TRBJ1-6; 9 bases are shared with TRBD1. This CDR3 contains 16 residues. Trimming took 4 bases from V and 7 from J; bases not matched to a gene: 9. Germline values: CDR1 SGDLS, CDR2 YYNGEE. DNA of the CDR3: TGTGCCAGCAGCCCCCCGGGACAGGGACGGAATTCACCCCTCCACTTT. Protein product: CASSPPGQGRNSPLHF.

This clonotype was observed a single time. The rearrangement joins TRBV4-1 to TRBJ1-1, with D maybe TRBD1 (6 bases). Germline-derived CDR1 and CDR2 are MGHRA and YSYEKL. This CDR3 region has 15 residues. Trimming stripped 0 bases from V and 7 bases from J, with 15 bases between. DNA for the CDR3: TGCGCCAGCAGCCAAGAGGGGGGGGCTACGGGTGAAGCTTTCTTT. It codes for CASSQEGGATGEAFF.

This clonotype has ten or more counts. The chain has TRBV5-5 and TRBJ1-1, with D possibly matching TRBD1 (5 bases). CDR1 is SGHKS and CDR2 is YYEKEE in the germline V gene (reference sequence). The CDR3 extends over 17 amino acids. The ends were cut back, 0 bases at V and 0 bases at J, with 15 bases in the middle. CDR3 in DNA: TGTGCCAGCAGCTTGGGTGCGGGGTGGGGGATGAACACTGAAGCTTTCTTT. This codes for CASSLGAGWGMNTEAFF.

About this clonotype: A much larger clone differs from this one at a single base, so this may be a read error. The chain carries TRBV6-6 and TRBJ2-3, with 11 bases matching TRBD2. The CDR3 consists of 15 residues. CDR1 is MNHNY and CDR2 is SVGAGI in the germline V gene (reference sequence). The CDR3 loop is CASSPGLADTDTQDF. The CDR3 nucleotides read TGTGCCAGCAGCCCGGGACTAGCGGACACAGATACGCAGGATTTT.

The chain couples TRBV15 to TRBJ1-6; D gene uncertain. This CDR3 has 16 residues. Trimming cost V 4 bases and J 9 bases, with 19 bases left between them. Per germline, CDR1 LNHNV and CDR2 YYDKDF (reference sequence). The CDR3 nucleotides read TGTGCCACCAGCACCATGGGAGAGGGATGGGGTTCACCCCTCCACTTT. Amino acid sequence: CATSTMGEGWGSPLHF.

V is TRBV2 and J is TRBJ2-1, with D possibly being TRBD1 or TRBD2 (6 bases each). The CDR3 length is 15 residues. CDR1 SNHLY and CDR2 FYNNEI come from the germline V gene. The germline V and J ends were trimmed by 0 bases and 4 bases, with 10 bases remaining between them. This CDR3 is CASSEAGGRYNEQFF. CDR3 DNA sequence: TGTGCCAGCAGTGAAGCGGGGGGCAGGTACAATGAGCAGTTCTTC.

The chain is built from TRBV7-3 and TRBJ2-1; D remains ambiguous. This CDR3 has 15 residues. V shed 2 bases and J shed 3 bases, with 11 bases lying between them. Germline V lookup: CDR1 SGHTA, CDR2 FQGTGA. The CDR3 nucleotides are TGTGCCAGCAGCTTACGAGAAACCAGCTACAATGAGCAGTTCTTC. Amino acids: CASSLRETSYNEQFF.

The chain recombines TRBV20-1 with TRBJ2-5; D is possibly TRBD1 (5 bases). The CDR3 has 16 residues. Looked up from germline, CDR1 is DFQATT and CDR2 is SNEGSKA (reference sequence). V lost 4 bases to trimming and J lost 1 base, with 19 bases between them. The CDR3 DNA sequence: TGCAGTGCTACACAAACCCAGGGCGCTTCCCAAGAGACCCAGTACTTC. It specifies CSATQTQGASQETQYF.

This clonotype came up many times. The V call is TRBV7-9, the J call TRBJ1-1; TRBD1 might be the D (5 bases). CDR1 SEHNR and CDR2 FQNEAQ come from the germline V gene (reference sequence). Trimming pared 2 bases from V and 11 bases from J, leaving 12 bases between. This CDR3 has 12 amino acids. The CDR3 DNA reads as TGTGCCAGCAGCTTACCCAGGGAGGATGCTTTCTTT. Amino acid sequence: CASSLPREDAFF.

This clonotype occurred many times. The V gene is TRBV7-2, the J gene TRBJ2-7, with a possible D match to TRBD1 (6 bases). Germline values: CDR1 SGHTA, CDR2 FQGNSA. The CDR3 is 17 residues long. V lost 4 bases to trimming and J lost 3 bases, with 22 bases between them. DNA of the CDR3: TGTGCCAGCAGCTATGTACGGACAGTGGAGGAACGCTACGAGCAGTACGTC. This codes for CASSYVRTVEERYEQYV.

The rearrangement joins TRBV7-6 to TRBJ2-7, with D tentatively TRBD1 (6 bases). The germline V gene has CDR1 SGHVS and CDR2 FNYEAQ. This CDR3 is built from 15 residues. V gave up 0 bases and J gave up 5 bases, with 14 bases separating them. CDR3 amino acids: CASSLAQGKINEQYF. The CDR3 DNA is TGTGCCAGCAGCTTAGCACAGGGTAAAATCAACGAGCAGTACTTC. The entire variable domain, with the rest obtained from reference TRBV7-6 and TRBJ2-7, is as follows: GAGVSQSPRYKVTKRGQDVALRCDPISGHVSLYWYRQALGQGPEFLTYFNYEAQQDKSGLPNDRFSAERPEGSISTLTIQRTEQRDSAMYRCASSLAQGKINEQYFGPGTRLTVT.

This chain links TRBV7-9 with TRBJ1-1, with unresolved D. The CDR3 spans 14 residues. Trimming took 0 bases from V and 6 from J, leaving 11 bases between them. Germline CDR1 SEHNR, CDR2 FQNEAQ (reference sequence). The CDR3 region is CASSLADRGPEAFF. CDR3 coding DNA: TGTGCCAGCAGCTTAGCGGACCGGGGTCCTGAAGCTTTCTTT.

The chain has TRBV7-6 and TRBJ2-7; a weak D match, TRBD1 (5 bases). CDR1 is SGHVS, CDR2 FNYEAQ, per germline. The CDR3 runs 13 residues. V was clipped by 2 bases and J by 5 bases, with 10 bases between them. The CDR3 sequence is CASSLRQYHEQYV. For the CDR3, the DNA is TGTGCCAGCAGCTTAAGACAGTACCACGAGCAGTACGTC.

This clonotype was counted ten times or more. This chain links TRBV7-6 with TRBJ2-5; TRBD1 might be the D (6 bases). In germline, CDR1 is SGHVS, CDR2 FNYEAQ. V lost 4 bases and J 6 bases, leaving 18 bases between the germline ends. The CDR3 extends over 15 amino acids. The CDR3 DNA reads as TGTGCCAGCAGCTCGGGAACAGGGTGGTTGCAGACCCAGTACTTC. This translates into CASSSGTGWLQTQYF.

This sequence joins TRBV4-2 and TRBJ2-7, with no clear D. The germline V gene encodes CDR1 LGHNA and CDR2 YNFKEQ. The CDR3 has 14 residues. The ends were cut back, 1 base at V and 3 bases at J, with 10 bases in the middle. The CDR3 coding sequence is TGTGCCAGCAGCCAAGGGGCTCTAAACTACGAGCAGTACTTC. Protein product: CASSQGALNYEQYF.

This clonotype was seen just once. The CDR3 is CASSNQPGTGVYEQYF. Here the CDR3 DNA reads TGTGCCAGCAGCAACCAGCCCGGGACAGGGGTCTACGAGCAGTACTTC. The chain couples TRBV7-3 to TRBJ2-7; 10 nucleotides line up with TRBD1. The CDR3 has 16 amino acids. V lost 5 bases, J lost 3 bases, and 10 bases stayed unmatched. Germline assignment: CDR1 SGHTA and CDR2 FQGTGA.

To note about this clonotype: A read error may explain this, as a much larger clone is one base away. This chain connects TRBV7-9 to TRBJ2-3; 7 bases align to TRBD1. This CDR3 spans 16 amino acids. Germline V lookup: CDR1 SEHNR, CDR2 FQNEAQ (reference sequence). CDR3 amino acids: CVSSLPGGRGTDTQYF. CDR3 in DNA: TGTGTCAGCAGCCTCCCAGGTGGCAGGGGGACAGATACGCAGTATTTT.

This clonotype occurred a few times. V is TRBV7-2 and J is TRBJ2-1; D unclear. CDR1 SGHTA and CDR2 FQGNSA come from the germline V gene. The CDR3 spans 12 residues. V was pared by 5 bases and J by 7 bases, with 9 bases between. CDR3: CASSQILNEQFF. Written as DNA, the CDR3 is TGTGCCAGCAGCCAAATACTAAATGAGCAGTTCTTC.

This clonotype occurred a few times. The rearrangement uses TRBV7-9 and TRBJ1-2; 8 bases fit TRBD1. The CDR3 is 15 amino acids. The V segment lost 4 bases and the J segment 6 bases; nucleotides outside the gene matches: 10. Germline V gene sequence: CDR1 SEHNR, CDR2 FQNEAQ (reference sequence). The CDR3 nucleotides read TGTGCCAGCAGCTCTCCCGACAGGGGACTTGATGGCTACACCTTC. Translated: CASSSPDRGLDGYTF.

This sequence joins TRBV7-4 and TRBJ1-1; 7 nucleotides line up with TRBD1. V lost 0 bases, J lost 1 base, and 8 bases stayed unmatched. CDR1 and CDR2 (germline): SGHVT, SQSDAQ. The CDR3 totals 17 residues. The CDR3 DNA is TGTGCCAGCAGCTTAGCCGCGGGGACAGACCAGAACACTGAAGCTTTCTTT. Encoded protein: CASSLAAGTDQNTEAFF.

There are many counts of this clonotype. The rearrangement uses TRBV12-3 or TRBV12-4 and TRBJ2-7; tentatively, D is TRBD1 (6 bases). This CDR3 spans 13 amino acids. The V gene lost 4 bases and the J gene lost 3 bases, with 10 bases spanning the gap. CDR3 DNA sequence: TGTGCCAGCAGTTCTGGGGACAACTACGAGCAGTACTTC. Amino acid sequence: CASSSGDNYEQYF.

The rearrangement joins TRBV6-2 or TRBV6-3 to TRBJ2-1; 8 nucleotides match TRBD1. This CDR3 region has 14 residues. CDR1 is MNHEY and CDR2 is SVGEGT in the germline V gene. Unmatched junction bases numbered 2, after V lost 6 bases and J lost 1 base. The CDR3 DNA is TGTGCCAGCAGATGGACAGGGTCCTACAATGAGCAGTTCTTC. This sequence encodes CASRWTGSYNEQFF.

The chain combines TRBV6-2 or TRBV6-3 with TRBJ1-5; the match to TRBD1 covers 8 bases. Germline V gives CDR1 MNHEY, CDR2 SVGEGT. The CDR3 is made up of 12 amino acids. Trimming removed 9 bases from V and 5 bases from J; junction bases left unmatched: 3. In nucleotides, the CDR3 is TGTGCCAGTAGCAGGGGGCATCAGCCCCAGCATTTT. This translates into CASSRGHQPQHF.

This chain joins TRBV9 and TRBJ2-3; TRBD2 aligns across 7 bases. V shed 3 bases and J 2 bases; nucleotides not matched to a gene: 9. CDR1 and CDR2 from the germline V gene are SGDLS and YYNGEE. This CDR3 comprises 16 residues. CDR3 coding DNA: TGTGCCAGCAGCGAGCCTCCGCGGGGGTACACAGATACGCAGTATTTT. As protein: CASSEPPRGYTDTQYF. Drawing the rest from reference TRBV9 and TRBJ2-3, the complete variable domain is DSGVTQTPKHLITATGQRVTLRCSPRSGDLSVYWYQQSLDQGLQFLIQYYNGEERAKGNILERFSAQQFPDLHSELNLSSLELGDSALYFCASSEPPRGYTDTQYFGPGTRLTVL.

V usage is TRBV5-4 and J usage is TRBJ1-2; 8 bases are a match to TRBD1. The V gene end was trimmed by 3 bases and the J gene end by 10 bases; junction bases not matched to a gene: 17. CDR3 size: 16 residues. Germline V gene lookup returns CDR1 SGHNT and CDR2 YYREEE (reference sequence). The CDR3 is CASSSRAFRDRTTYTF. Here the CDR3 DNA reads TGTGCCAGCAGCTCCCGAGCTTTCAGGGACAGGACGACCTACACCTTC.

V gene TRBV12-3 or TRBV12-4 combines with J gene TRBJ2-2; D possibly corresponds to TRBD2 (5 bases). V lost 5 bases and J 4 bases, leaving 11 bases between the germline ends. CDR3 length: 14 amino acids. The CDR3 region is CASSPEGSTGELFF. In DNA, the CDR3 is TGTGCCAGCAGTCCCGAGGGAAGCACCGGGGAGCTGTTTTTT.